The subject of this entry is one T cell receptor beta chain. Trimming stripped 7 bases from V and 7 bases from J, with 13 bases between. The CDR3 covers 12 residues. This sample is part of a study of blood T cell repertoires in COVID-19. The table came from immunoSEQ multiplex PCR; TCRdb's copy has only in-frame clones and leaves some out. The sample has just over 150,000 clones; around 92% are singletons. This receptor was taken from a man aged 25-40 years with COVID-19, enrolled during active disease. The specimen was peripheral blood. The chain uses TRBV12-3 or TRBV12-4 and TRBJ1-2; tentative D call: TRBD1 (5 bases). The DNA of the CDR3 is TGTGCCAGCAAGACGCAGGGATCTGGCTACACCTTC. Translation: CASKTQGSGYTF.